The rows below give T cell receptor beta chains drawn from one sample of a study of cytomegalovirus exposure and HLA in healthy donors. Sequenced by immunoSEQ multiplex PCR; TCRdb stores in-frame clones only, minus some. The profile shows about 200,000 clones, under 90% of them singletons. Sequencing input: PBMCs. The receptor source for this set is a boy aged 2-15 years in good health and CMV-seronegative. Both conserved end residues are part of each CDR3. A D gene is named only where the DNA matches it firmly. Size is omitted from some rows. Given values are once, few, many or a class for expanded clones.

clone_size | j_call | v_call | d_call | cdr3_aa | cdr3_nt
NA | TRBJ1-2 | TRBV30 | TRBD1 | CARDGDRAYGYTF | TGTGCCCGGGACGGGGACAGGGCGTATGGCTACACCTTC
NA | TRBJ2-3 | TRBV28 | NA | CASSPRLSSTDTQYF | TGTGCCAGTAGCCCCCGCCTCTCTAGCACAGATACGCAGTATTTT
NA | TRBJ1-2 | TRBV19 | NA | CASSIGATRRFYYGYTF | TGTGCCAGTAGTATAGGGGCAACGCGGAGGTTTTACTATGGCTACACCTTC
NA | TRBJ1-4 | TRBV11-3 | NA | CASSLERKNEKLFF | TGTGCCAGCAGCTTAGAGAGGAAGAATGAAAAACTGTTTTTT
NA | TRBJ2-7 | TRBV21-1 | NA | CASSKEGQGYEQYF | TGTGCCAGCAGCAAGGAAGGACAGGGGTACGAGCAGTACTTC
once | TRBJ1-3 | TRBV30 | TRBD1 | CAWSLGTEGNTIYF | TGTGCCTGGAGTCTCGGGACAGAGGGAAACACCATATATTTT
once | TRBJ2-5 | TRBV4-1 | TRBD2 | CASSQALRTTTGGSKTQYF | TGCGCCAGCAGCCAAGCCTTGCGGACGACTACGGGGGGATCGAAGACCCAGTACTTC
NA | TRBJ1-3 | TRBV10-3 | TRBD1 | CAISRTGRSGNTIYF | TGTGCCATCAGCCGGACAGGGCGGTCTGGAAACACCATATATTTT
NA | TRBJ2-7 | TRBV9 | NA | CASSVEGGAYEQYF | TGTGCCAGCAGCGTAGAGGGGGGGGCCTACGAGCAGTACTTC
NA | TRBJ1-2 | TRBV7-9 | NA | CASSLHGDGYTF | TGTGCCAGCAGCTTACACGGAGATGGCTACACCTTC
NA | TRBJ2-2 | TRBV19 | TRBD2 | CASSGRGGNTGELFF | TGTGCCAGTAGTGGGAGGGGTGGGAACACCGGGGAGCTGTTTTTT
NA | TRBJ2-7 | TRBV18 | TRBD1 | CASSLRDRVYEQYF | TGTGCCAGCTCCCTCCGGGACAGGGTCTACGAGCAGTACTTC
NA | TRBJ2-5 | TRBV5-1 | TRBD2 | CASSFGTSGAQETQYF | TGCGCCAGCAGCTTCGGGACTAGCGGGGCCCAAGAGACCCAGTACTTC
NA | TRBJ1-2 | TRBV7-2 | NA | CASSLSPAGTRGGYTF | TGTGCCAGCAGCTTATCCCCCGCCGGGACAAGAGGCGGCTACACCTTC
once | TRBJ2-7 | TRBV2 | TRBD1 | CASRDRSSYEQYF | TGTGCCAGCAGGGACAGGTCCTCCTACGAGCAGTACTTC
NA | TRBJ2-1 | TRBV7-3 | NA | CASSLTPSVEYNEQFF | TGTGCCAGCAGCTTAACCCCTAGCGTAGAATACAATGAGCAGTTCTTC
NA | TRBJ1-3 | TRBV28 | NA | CASRPYTGTGSGNTIYF | TGTGCCAGCAGACCTTATACCGGGACTGGGTCAGGAAACACCATATATTTT
NA | TRBJ2-3 | TRBV7-2 | NA | CASSPGRDTQYF | TGTGCCAGCAGCCCAGGGAGGGATACGCAGTATTTT
NA | TRBJ2-3 | TRBV13 | NA | CASSQHPFTDTQYF | TGTGCCAGCAGCCAACACCCCTTCACAGATACGCAGTATTTT
NA | TRBJ2-3 | TRBV7-9 | NA | CASSLLGATSASTDTQYF | TGTGCCAGCAGCTTATTGGGGGCGACGTCAGCTAGCACAGATACGCAGTATTTT
NA | TRBJ1-3 | TRBV6-5 | NA | CASRTSGTTGNTIYF | TGTGCCAGCAGAACATCCGGGACTACTGGAAACACCATATATTTT
NA | TRBJ2-5 | TRBV6-6 | TRBD1 | CASTRQGREETQYF | TGTGCCAGCACCAGACAGGGAAGAGAAGAGACCCAGTACTTC
once | TRBJ2-5 | TRBV7-8 | NA | CASSRLQETQYF | TGTGCCAGCAGCCGACTCCAAGAGACCCAGTACTTC
NA | TRBJ2-5 | TRBV5-1 | NA | CASSLSLTEETQYF | TGCGCCAGCAGCTTGTCCCTTACTGAAGAGACCCAGTACTTC
NA | TRBJ1-1 | TRBV5-1 | TRBD1 | CASSLGGTVNTEAFF | TGCGCCAGCAGCTTGGGGGGGACAGTGAACACTGAAGCTTTCTTT
NA | TRBJ2-3 | TRBV30 | NA | CAWSLPLAGTDTQYF | TGTGCCTGGAGTCTTCCCCTAGCTGGCACAGATACGCAGTATTTT
NA | TRBJ2-3 | TRBV7-6 | TRBD2 | CASSLGGGTSTDTQYF | TGTGCCAGCAGCTTAGGCGGGGGGACTAGCACAGATACGCAGTATTTT
NA | TRBJ1-2 | TRBV9 | NA | CASRRGEGDSGYTF | TGTGCCAGCAGGAGGGGTGAGGGGGATAGTGGCTACACCTTC
few | TRBJ1-4 | TRBV7-9 | NA | CASSPPGGLREKLFF | TGTGCCAGCAGCCCCCCGGGCGGGCTTCGGGAAAAACTGTTTTTT
NA | TRBJ2-7 | TRBV19 | NA | CASTRQAYEQYF | TGTGCCAGTACCCGACAGGCCTACGAGCAGTACTTC
NA | TRBJ1-2 | TRBV18 | TRBD1 | CASSPLQGQNGYTF | TGTGCCAGCTCACCACTCCAGGGACAGAATGGCTACACCTTC
NA | TRBJ2-4 | TRBV5-6 | NA | CASSLSGWAKNIQYF | TGTGCCAGCAGCTTATCGGGGTGGGCCAAAAACATTCAGTACTTC
NA | TRBJ2-3 | TRBV7-2 | NA | CASSLLGGTSTDTQYF | TGTGCCAGCAGCTTGCTCGGCGGGACCAGCACAGATACGCAGTATTTT
NA | TRBJ2-3 | TRBV5-1 | TRBD1 | CASSLEQGADTQYF | TGCGCCAGCAGCTTGGAACAGGGGGCAGATACGCAGTATTTT
NA | TRBJ1-1 | TRBV2 | NA | CATGGDGDTEAFF | TGTGCCACCGGGGGAGACGGGGACACTGAAGCTTTCTTT
once | TRBJ2-7 | TRBV6-5 | NA | CASSYLGEGVEQYF | TGTGCCAGCAGTTACCTAGGAGAGGGAGTCGAGCAGTACTTC
NA | TRBJ2-3 | TRBV5-1 | TRBD1 | CASSRDSPTDTQYF | TGCGCCAGCAGCCGGGACAGCCCCACAGATACGCAGTATTTT
few | TRBJ1-2 | TRBV5-4 | TRBD1 | CASSLSRGRVDYGYTF | TGTGCCAGCAGCCTGAGCAGGGGGCGCGTGGACTATGGCTACACCTTC
NA | TRBJ2-7 | TRBV18 | TRBD2 | CASSPRGSGGAAEQYF | TGTGCCAGCTCACCACGTGGAAGCGGGGGGGCCGCCGAGCAGTACTTC
NA | TRBJ2-3 | TRBV7-2 | TRBD2 | CASSLGPPLAGGQRTQYF | TGTGCCAGCAGCTTAGGGCCGCCATTAGCGGGGGGGCAAAGGACGCAGTATTTT
NA | TRBJ2-1 | TRBV9 | NA | CASSVDSGRTYNEQFF | TGTGCCAGCAGCGTAGATTCGGGGAGGACCTACAATGAGCAGTTCTTC
NA | TRBJ2-2 | TRBV9 | NA | CASSVSVGPNTGELFF | TGTGCCAGCAGCGTTTCAGTGGGCCCGAACACCGGGGAGCTGTTTTTT
NA | TRBJ2-3 | TRBV5-1 | TRBD2 | CASSSGTISDTQYF | TGCGCCAGCAGCTCCGGGACTATATCAGATACGCAGTATTTT
once | TRBJ1-3 | TRBV7-7 | NA | CASSPSEGAGNTIYF | TGTGCTAGCAGCCCTAGTGAGGGGGCTGGAAACACCATATATTTT
NA | TRBJ1-2 | TRBV13 | NA | CASSLRGISGYTF | TGTGCCAGCAGCTTACGGGGAATCAGTGGCTACACCTTC
NA | TRBJ2-7 | TRBV19 | TRBD1 | CASKPSRGLGEQYF | TGTGCCAGTAAGCCCAGCAGGGGGCTTGGAGAGCAGTACTTC
NA | TRBJ2-3 | TRBV9 | TRBD2 | CASSIPGPGTSGVATDTQYF | TGTGCCAGCAGCATACCCGGTCCCGGGACTAGCGGGGTAGCCACAGATACGCAGTATTTT
NA | TRBJ2-7 | TRBV4-2 | NA | CASSSARGYEQYF | TGTGCCAGCAGCAGTGCTAGAGGCTACGAGCAGTACTTC
NA | TRBJ2-2 | TRBV2 | NA | CASSEGWGGPYTGELFF | TGTGCCAGCAGTGAAGGTTGGGGGGGGCCCTACACCGGGGAGCTGTTTTTT